Reported below is one TCR beta chain. This clonotype was found a few times. Its antigen has not been determined. No base quality information exists; no much larger clone differs at one position. The sample originates from a study of T cells in Graves' hyperthyroidism and ophthalmopathy (dated by TCRdb to the late 2010s). Regarding the research as a whole: Peripheral blood was sampled at the time of initial diagnosis, prior to any treatment. To identify distinguishing TCR V-J signatures, a discovery cohort of around 98 patients was used, comprising 43 with Graves' ophthalmopathy and around 57 with stable Graves' hyperthyroidism. Whether ophthalmopathy could be predicted prospectively was tested in an independent validation cohort made up of 18 to 20 hyperthyroidism patients plus 17 patients who later progressed to ophthalmopathy. For training and testing, the approximately 97 patients in the discovery cohort were randomly divided in a 7:3 ratio. In about six Graves' hyperthyroidism patients, the study also compared T-cell repertoires from thyroid tissue with T-cell repertoires from blood. Once sampling was done, hyperthyroidism patients were given methimazole at a starting dose of 30 mg daily, whereas ophthalmopathy patients were given high-dose intravenous methylprednisolone. According to the paper, TCR Vbeta CDR3 sequencing was carried out on around 140 peripheral blood samples, which came from fewer than 50 ophthalmopathy, about 75 hyperthyroidism and 17 progressor patients. Study-level results and caveats: Most expanded thyroid clonotypes (frequency above 0.001) were also found in blood, which suggests that blood repertoires may mirror thyroid immune responses. Ophthalmopathy was separated from stable hyperthyroidism by a 13 V-J signature model, with around 88% sensitivity and just over 81% specificity obtained in cross-validation and 80%/75% obtained in testing. Sample size was not statistically predetermined, and investigators were not blinded to group allocation. During validation, the model predicted progression to ophthalmopathy a median of around 6 months ahead of onset, with around 70% sensitivity and 72% to 85% specificity.

Ophthalmopathy patients had moderately to severely active disease, Clinical Activity Score of at least 3, NOSPECS grade of at least 4, and duration under 3 months. Patients with uncontrolled infections, other autoimmune diseases, pregnancy or lactation were excluded. Clinical symptoms, serum thyroxine and TRAb, thyroid ultrasound, and orbital computed tomography formed the basis for the diagnoses. Ficoll-Paque density gradient centrifugation was used to isolate PBMCs from about 9.4 ml of fresh peripheral blood. Trizol reagent was used to extract total RNA, and RNA quality was then checked on an Agilent 2100 Bioanalyzer. Its CDR3 holds 17 amino acids, cysteine through phenylalanine. Only the CDR3 portion is preserved as DNA: 51 bases, with reading frame beginning at the first base. V lost 6 bases and J lost 1 base; the stretch between them is 20 bases long. As encoded in the germline V gene, CDR1 is MDHEN while CDR2 is SYDVKM.

The TCR beta CDR3 regions were amplified from the RNA transcripts. The first round of RT-PCR for the TCR CDR3 was performed with the HTBI primer set and the Qiagen OneStep RT-PCR kit. A second multiplex PCR round built the libraries, followed by size selection and purification. The libraries were sequenced on an Illumina HiSeq2000 using paired-end 100 bp reads. On the authors' methods: SOAPnuke was used to process the raw data, throwing out any read that contained adapters or uncalled bases, had a mean Phred below 15, or lacked an exact constant-primer or identifier match. COPE v1.2.5 was used to merge high-quality paired reads, and clonotypes were defined as unique nucleotide sequences. Clonotypes were aligned to IMGT TRBV, TRBD and TRBJ reference segments using MiTCR v1.1. Only V-J combinations with frequency above 0.0001, covering about 99% of repertoires, were analysed. The TCS score was defined as the ratio of F50 (clonal expansion) to E x V (chaos), calculated using BLOSUM62-based TCRdist between CDR3 peptides within each V-J. Welch's t-statistics and random forest reduced around 510 V-J features to 13, which were used in a naive Bayes classifier (R e1071). The raw public data were reprocessed by TCRdb itself: fastp quality trimming at Q25, MiXCR clonotype calling, in-frame beta chains only. Rows are unified per CDR3 protein, each entry keeping the most common DNA and genes. The V and J calls come from TCRdb's annotation, not from the publication. The sample data list approximately 600,000 distinct CDR3 sequences, and around 20% of these were observed just once. 34% of the sample is held by the ten biggest clonotypes.

This chain is built from TRBV28 and TRBJ2-3; the D region possibly corresponds to TRBD1 (6 bases align). The source is a man younger than 45 with Graves' ophthalmopathy. Sample: blood. The CDR3 region reads CASRSQGYPRGTDTQYF. In nucleotide form, the sequence is TGTGCCAGCAGAAGCCAGGGGTATCCCCGGGGCACAGATACGCAGTATTTT.